This TCR beta chain was identified during a study of T-cell memory formation after mild COVID-19. Study-wide results and limits: Specificity for SARS-CoV-2 was not confirmed among the second-wave clones peaking on day 37. Contracting CD8+ clones were enriched in EMRA, CD4+ mainly in CM and EM. Clones shrinking from day 15 to 85 showed even CD4/CD8 mixes; later expanders tilted CD4+.

The CDR3 has 14 amino acids. Per the germline V gene, CDR1 is SGDLS and CDR2 is YYNGEE. V lost 4 bases, J lost 8 bases, and 16 bases lay in between. Ten or more counts support this clonotype. Its antigen remains unknown. Constant-segment-primed 5'RACE gave TCR alpha and TCR beta cDNA libraries with sample barcodes and UMIs. One entry per CDR3 protein results from TCRdb running MiXCR on the 5' RACE reads. The sample contains fewer than 50,000 distinct CDR3 sequences, 8.5% to 10% of which appear only once. Sequences were obtained from PBMCs or a T cell subset sorted from them (not recorded which). V gene TRBV9 combines with J gene TRBJ2-1, with D perhaps matching TRBD2 (5 bases). This receptor was identified in an adult woman who had mild COVID-19 (a few samples of this study predate the infection). Cell type and time point are not known. This CDR3 reads CASSPSDWKDEQFF. CDR3 coding DNA: TGTGCCAGCAGCCCTTCGGACTGGAAGGATGAGCAGTTCTTC.